Below are 24 T cell receptor beta chains sequenced from a single sample in a study of shared clonotypes between healthy human individuals. Data came from immunoSEQ multiplex PCR; TCRdb stores just in-frame clones and leaves some out. This table has about 960,000 clones, around three quarters appearing once. Specimen: memory CD4+ T cells sorted from blood. The subset was: CD45RA-negative fraction. Receptors were obtained from a man aged 18 to 29 in good health.

This chain connects TRBV30 to TRBJ1-1; D is unresolved. This CDR3 comprises 15 residues. V shed 0 bases and J shed 9 bases, with 20 bases lying between them. Germline V lookup: CDR1 GTSNPN, CDR2 SVGIG (reference sequence). The CDR3 region has the DNA TGTGCCTGGAGTGTAGTTCATCGATCTCCGCCCAAAGCTTTCTTT. This codes for CAWSVVHRSPPKAFF.

The J gene is TRBJ2-2, the V gene TRBV5-1, with TRBD2 identical over 15 bases. V shed 3 bases, J shed 8 bases, and the junction held 5 bases outside the gene matches. Germline V CDR1 and CDR2: SGHRS, YFSETQ. This CDR3 contains 16 residues. CDR3 bases: TGCGCCAGCAGCTGGGGACTAGCGGGAGGCCAAGGGGAGCTGTTTTTT. The encoded protein is CASSWGLAGGQGELFF.

V and J are TRBV7-9 and TRBJ2-3; the D is unclear. The CDR3 consists of 13 residues. V was pared by 5 bases and J by 2 bases, with 8 bases between. The germline CDR1 and CDR2 sequences are SEHNR and FQNEAQ (reference sequence). This chain's CDR3 is CASSPHNTDTQYF. The CDR3, as DNA: TGTGCCAGCAGCCCGCACAACACAGATACGCAGTATTTT.

A single count supports this clone. This sequence joins TRBV27 and TRBJ2-3, with D perhaps TRBD2 (6 bases). Germline-derived CDR1 and CDR2 are MNHEY and SMNVEV (reference sequence). The CDR3 is made up of 15 amino acids. V was cut by 5 bases and J by 1 base, with 13 bases left in between. The CDR3 DNA is TGTGCCAGCAGTGACGCGGGACCGCGCACAGATACGCAGTATTTT. Protein product: CASSDAGPRTDTQYF.

The chain employs TRBV5-1 and TRBJ1-5; 7 bases map to TRBD1. Germline-derived CDR1 and CDR2 are SGHRS and YFSETQ. Germline trimming cut 4 bases from V and 4 bases from J; bases unmatched to any gene: 5. This CDR3 has 14 amino acids. CDR3 sequence: CASSQGTANQPQHF. The CDR3 DNA reads TGCGCCAGCAGCCAGGGGACAGCTAATCAGCCCCAGCATTTT.

V is TRBV6-5 and J is TRBJ1-2; TRBD1 might be the D (5 bases). The CDR3 sequence is 14 residues long. Germline-derived CDR1 and CDR2 are MNHEY and SVGAGI. V lost 3 bases and J 4 bases, leaving 12 bases between the germline ends. DNA for the CDR3: TGTGCCAGCAGTTATTCCAAGGGGACCTATGGCTACACCTTC. It codes for CASSYSKGTYGYTF.

J is TRBJ2-1 and V is TRBV27; TRBD1 is a possible D gene (6 bases). Germline V lookup: CDR1 MNHEY, CDR2 SMNVEV (reference sequence). The CDR3 spans 17 residues. The germline V and J ends were trimmed by 1 base and 1 base, with 14 bases remaining between them. In nucleotides, the CDR3 is TGTGCCAGCAGTTTATTAGGGCAGGGGTCGTCCTACAATGAGCAGTTCTTC. This codes for CASSLLGQGSSYNEQFF.

Only a few counts were recorded for this clone. V gene TRBV5-1 combines with J gene TRBJ2-7, with TRBD1 matching over 9 bases. With V trimmed by 4 bases and J by 5 bases, 7 bases remained unmatched. Germline CDR1 reads SGHRS; CDR2 reads YFSETQ. The CDR3 consists of 14 residues. The CDR3 coding sequence is TGCGCCAGCAGCCAATCGGGACAGGGTGACGAGCAGTACTTC. This gives the protein CASSQSGQGDEQYF.

This clone was seen only once. The chain has TRBV15 and TRBJ2-5; 9 bases line up with TRBD2. Germline V gene sequence: CDR1 LNHNV, CDR2 YYDKDF (reference sequence). J lost 7 bases, V lost 0 bases, and 12 bases had no gene match. This CDR3 has 17 residues. The CDR3 bases are TGTGCCACCAGCAGAGATGTGGCTAGCGGGGACCGGGGGACCCAGTACTTC. This gives the protein CATSRDVASGDRGTQYF.

The CDR3 protein is CASSEQWVDSNSPLHF. The CDR3 DNA reads as TGTGCCAGCAGTGAACAATGGGTAGACTCCAATTCACCCCTCCACTTT. This chain joins TRBV6-1 and TRBJ1-6; D ambiguous. Germline V gene data show CDR1 as MNHNS and CDR2 as SASEGT. Trimming cost V 2 bases and J 7 bases, with 15 bases left between them. The CDR3 consists of 16 residues.

The J gene is TRBJ1-5, the V gene TRBV7-2; D is undetermined. The CDR3 consists of 15 residues. Germline assignment: CDR1 SGHTA and CDR2 FQGNSA. V lost 2 bases to trimming and J lost 2 bases, with 10 bases between them. The CDR3 DNA follows: TGTGCCAGCAGCTTACCCTCCAGCGGCAATCAGCCCCAGCATTTT. Translating it yields CASSLPSSGNQPQHF.

The V and J genes are TRBV5-1 and TRBJ2-4; the D is unclear. This CDR3 is 15 amino acids long. Deletions cut 4 bases from V and 13 bases from J, with 24 bases between. In germline, CDR1 is SGHRS, CDR2 YFSETQ. CDR3 bases: TGCGCCAGCAGCCCTTCCGACACCAAGAGGCTAAAACAGTACTTC. Its protein is CASSPSDTKRLKQYF.

This chain links TRBV4-3 with TRBJ1-4; 9 bases map to TRBD1. CDR1 is LGHNA, CDR2 YSLEER, per germline. After removal of 0 bases from V and 5 bases from J, the junction contained 1 base not matched to a gene. CDR3 length: 15 amino acids. CDR3 loop: CASSQEGQGNEKLFF. CDR3 sequence (DNA): TGCGCCAGCAGCCAAGAAGGACAGGGGAATGAAAAACTGTTTTTT.

The chain couples TRBV19 to TRBJ2-7; TRBD1 matches at 7 bases. With V trimmed by 3 bases and J by 2 bases, 4 bases remained unmatched. Germline V lookup: CDR1 LNHDA, CDR2 SQIVND (reference sequence). The CDR3 spans 14 residues. The CDR3 DNA reads TGTGCCAGTAGTATTAAGGGACAGACCTACGAGCAGTACTTC. It is translated as CASSIKGQTYEQYF.

This clone was found a few times. V gene TRBV5-1 combines with J gene TRBJ2-7, with 8 bases fitting TRBD1. The CDR3 runs to 14 residues. The junction had 11 bases not matched to a gene; V was cut back by 7 bases and J by 5 bases. From germline, CDR1 is SGHRS and CDR2 YFSETQ. CDR3 DNA: TGCGCCAGCTCACAGGGGGGTAATACACACGAGCAGTACTTC. Amino acids: CASSQGGNTHEQYF.

This clone was detected only a few times. V is TRBV7-8 and J is TRBJ2-5, with D unresolved. Germline CDR1 SGHVS, CDR2 FQNEAQ. CDR3 length: 13 residues. V was trimmed by 7 bases and J by 0 bases, leaving 9 bases between them. The CDR3 loop is CASIGSNQETQYF. The CDR3 DNA is TGTGCCAGCATAGGCAGCAACCAAGAGACCCAGTACTTC.

This chain joins TRBV6-1 and TRBJ2-5; TRBD2 might be the D (5 bases). The CDR3 is 13 residues long. Germline V gives CDR1 MNHNS, CDR2 SASEGT. V lost 2 bases, J lost 2 bases, and 6 bases lay in between. The CDR3 loop is CASSEPGQETQYF. The DNA for the CDR3 is TGTGCCAGCAGTGAACCGGGACAAGAGACCCAGTACTTC.

The V and J genes are TRBV6-5 and TRBJ1-5; D not certain. The CDR3 spans 15 residues. Between the trimmed V and J ends, which lost 5 bases and 3 bases, there was a span of 14 bases. Germline values: CDR1 MNHEY, CDR2 SVGAGI. CDR3 bases: TGTGCCAGCAGTACATTGGGGATCCACAATCAGCCCCAGCATTTT. This codes for CASSTLGIHNQPQHF.

A remark on this clone: Possible read error: a much larger clone is one base away. This CDR3 is also generated by other DNA sequences in the sample. The V gene is TRBV5-1, the J gene TRBJ2-3; D remains ambiguous. Germline CDR1 reads SGHRS; CDR2 reads YFSETQ. The CDR3 loop spans 13 amino acids. The V and J ends lost 0 bases and 3 bases respectively, with 5 bases between them. CDR3 region: CASSLDGTDTQYF. DNA of the CDR3: TGCGCCAGCAGCTTGGATGGGACAGATACGCAGTATTTT.

J is TRBJ2-5 and V is TRBV2; D gene ambiguous. The V end was cut by 4 bases, the J end by 0 bases, with 6 bases between. This CDR3 contains 13 residues. Germline CDR1 reads SNHLY; CDR2 reads FYNNEI. The CDR3 sequence: CASSGPDQETQYF. In DNA, the CDR3 is TGTGCCAGCAGTGGGCCAGACCAAGAGACCCAGTACTTC. The variable domain in full, with the rest retrieved from reference TRBV2 and TRBJ2-5, is EPEVTQTPSHQVTQMGQEVILRCVPISNHLYFYWYRQILGQKVEFLVSFYNNEISEKSEIFDDQFSVERPDGSNFTLKIRSTKLEDSAMYFCASSGPDQETQYFGPGTRLLVL.

The chain combines TRBV7-8 with TRBJ1-2, with a weak D call TRBD1 (5 bases). Germline V gene sequence: CDR1 SGHVS, CDR2 FQNEAQ. Trimming pared 1 base from V and 4 bases from J, leaving 13 bases between. CDR3 length: 15 residues. CDR3 DNA: TGTGCCAGCAGCTTAGTGAGGGGCATTGTCTATGGCTACACCTTC. Its protein product is CASSLVRGIVYGYTF.

This chain uses TRBV29-1 with TRBJ2-7, with 7 bases identical to TRBD2. The CDR3 is 13 amino acids. Germline loops: CDR1 SQVTM, CDR2 ANQGSEA. After removal of 4 bases from V and 4 bases from J, the junction contained 7 bases not matched to a gene. The CDR3 DNA is TGCAGCGTTGGGGGCGGGGGAGTATACGAGCAGTACTTC. Amino acids: CSVGGGGVYEQYF.

This chain's CDR3 is CASSPQGSSYEQYF. The DNA of the CDR3 is TGTGCCAGCAGTCCTCAGGGGAGCTCCTACGAGCAGTACTTC. The rearrangement uses TRBV28 and TRBJ2-7; TRBD1 might be the D (6 bases). Trimming stripped 5 bases from V and 0 bases from J, with 11 bases between. The CDR3 runs 14 residues. Per germline, CDR1 MDHEN and CDR2 SYDVKM.

In the case of this clone: One junction end disagrees with the germline gene, perhaps due to a read error. The chain recombines TRBV7-7 with TRBJ2-7; D unclear. The CDR3 sequence is 12 residues long. CDR1 and CDR2 from the germline V gene are SSHAT and FNYEAQ (reference sequence). CDR3 region: CASSPDGYEQYF. DNA for the CDR3: TGTGCTAGCAGCCCGGACGGCTACGAGCAGTACTTC.